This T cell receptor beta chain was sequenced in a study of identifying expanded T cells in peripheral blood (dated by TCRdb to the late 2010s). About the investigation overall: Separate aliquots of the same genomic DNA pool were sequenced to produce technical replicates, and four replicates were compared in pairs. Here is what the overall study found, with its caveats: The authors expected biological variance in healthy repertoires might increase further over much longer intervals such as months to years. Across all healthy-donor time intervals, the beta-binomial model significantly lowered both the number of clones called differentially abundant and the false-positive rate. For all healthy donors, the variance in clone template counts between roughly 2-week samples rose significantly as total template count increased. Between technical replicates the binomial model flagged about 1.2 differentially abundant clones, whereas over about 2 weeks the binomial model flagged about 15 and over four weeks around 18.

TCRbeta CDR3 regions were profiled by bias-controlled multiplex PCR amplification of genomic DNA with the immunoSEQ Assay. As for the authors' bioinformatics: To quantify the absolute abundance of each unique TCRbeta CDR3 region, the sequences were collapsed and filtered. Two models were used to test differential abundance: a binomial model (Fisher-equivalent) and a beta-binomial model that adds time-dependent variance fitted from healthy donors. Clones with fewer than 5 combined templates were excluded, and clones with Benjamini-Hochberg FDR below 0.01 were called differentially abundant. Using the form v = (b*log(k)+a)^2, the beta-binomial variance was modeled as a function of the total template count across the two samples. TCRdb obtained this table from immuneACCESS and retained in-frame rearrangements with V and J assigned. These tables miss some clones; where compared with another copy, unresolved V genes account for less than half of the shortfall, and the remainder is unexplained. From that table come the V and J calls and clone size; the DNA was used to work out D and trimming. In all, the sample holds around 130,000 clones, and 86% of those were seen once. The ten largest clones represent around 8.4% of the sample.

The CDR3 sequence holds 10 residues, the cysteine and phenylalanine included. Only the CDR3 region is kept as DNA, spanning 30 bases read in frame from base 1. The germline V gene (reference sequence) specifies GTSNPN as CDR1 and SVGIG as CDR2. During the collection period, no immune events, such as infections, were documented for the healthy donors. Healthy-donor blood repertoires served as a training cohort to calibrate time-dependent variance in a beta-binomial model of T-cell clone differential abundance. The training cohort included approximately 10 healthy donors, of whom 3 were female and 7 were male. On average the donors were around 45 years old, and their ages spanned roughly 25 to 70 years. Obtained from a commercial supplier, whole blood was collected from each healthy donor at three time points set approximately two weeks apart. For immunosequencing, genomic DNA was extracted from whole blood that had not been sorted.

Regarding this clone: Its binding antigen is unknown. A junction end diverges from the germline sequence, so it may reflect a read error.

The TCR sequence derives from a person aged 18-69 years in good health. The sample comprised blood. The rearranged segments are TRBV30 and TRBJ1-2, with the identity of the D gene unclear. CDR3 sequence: CAYSPSGWAF. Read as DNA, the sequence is TGTGCCTACTCCCCCTCCGGGTGGGCCTTC.